These 21 T cell receptor beta chains originate from one sample sequenced in a study of T cell changes during pregnancy in multiple sclerosis. Only in-frame clones appear in the TCRdb table, and some are missing; sequencing was by immunoSEQ multiplex PCR. The table records around 58,000 clones, 75% to 95% of them present only once. The sequencing here drew on CD4+ T cells from peripheral blood mononuclear cells, taken after pregnancy. The receptors originated from a female donor in good health, enrolled as a control in a pregnancy study.

J is TRBJ2-1 and V is TRBV30, with D maybe TRBD2 (6 bases). V gave up 0 bases and J gave up 5 bases, with 8 bases separating them. This CDR3 is built from 13 residues. CDR1 and CDR2 (germline): GTSNPN, SVGIG (reference sequence). CDR3 nucleotides: TGTGCCTGGAGTGTAGGAGGGAACAATGAGCAGTTCTTC. Protein product: CAWSVGGNNEQFF. Full variable domain (rest looked up from reference TRBV30 and TRBJ2-1): SQTIHQWPATLVQPVGSPLSLECTVEGTSNPNLYWYRQAAGRGLQLLFYSVGIGQISSEVPQNLSASRPQDRQFILSSKKLLLSDSGFYLCAWSVGGNNEQFFGPGTRLTVL.

The V and J genes are TRBV18 and TRBJ1-1, with D possibly TRBD1 on 5 matching bases. V was cut by 3 bases and J by 0 bases, with 14 bases left in between. CDR3 size: 16 residues. The germline V gene has CDR1 KGHSH and CDR2 LQKENI. The chain's CDR3 is CASSPQTGLMNTEAFF. CDR3 bases: TGTGCCAGCTCACCTCAAACGGGACTCATGAACACTGAAGCTTTCTTT.

The V and J genes are TRBV19 and TRBJ1-2, with D perhaps matching TRBD1 (5 bases). V dropped 4 bases and J dropped 4 bases, with 19 bases sitting between them. This CDR3 comprises 16 residues. Germline CDR1 reads LNHDA; CDR2 reads SQIVND (reference sequence). The chain's CDR3 is CASSKRQRGEAYGYTF. The CDR3 DNA follows: TGTGCCAGTAGTAAAAGACAGCGCGGGGAGGCCTATGGCTACACCTTC.

This clone occurred once. The rearrangement uses TRBV6-6 and TRBJ2-7; TRBD2 agrees at 9 bases. CDR3 size: 15 residues. J lost 3 bases, V lost 7 bases, and 10 bases had no gene match. Germline loops: CDR1 MNHNY, CDR2 SVGAGI (reference sequence). CDR3 DNA sequence: TGTGCCAGCACCCCAATGGGGCGGGGGGGCTACGAGCAGTACTTC. It codes for CASTPMGRGGYEQYF.

The V and J genes are TRBV5-1 and TRBJ1-1, with TRBD1 identical over 8 bases. This CDR3 is 13 amino acids long. Trimming took 4 bases from V and 5 from J; bases not matched to a gene: 4. Per germline, CDR1 SGHRS and CDR2 YFSETQ. This CDR3 reads CASSGQGETEAFF. CDR3 DNA: TGCGCCAGCAGCGGACAGGGCGAAACTGAAGCTTTCTTT.

Regarding this clone: At the DNA level, this CDR3 is encoded by other sequences in the same sample as well. V and J are TRBV7-9 and TRBJ1-1; TRBD1 matches 9 bases. CDR3 length: 16 residues. Germline assignment: CDR1 SEHNR and CDR2 FQNEAQ (reference sequence). The junction had 7 bases not matched to a gene; V was cut back by 5 bases and J by 0 bases. In DNA, the CDR3 is TGTGCCAGCAGCCCCGGGACAGGGAACATGAACACTGAAGCTTTCTTT. Translating gives CASSPGTGNMNTEAFF.

The V gene is TRBV30, the J gene TRBJ2-7; 10 bases are a match to TRBD1. The germline gives CDR1 GTSNPN, CDR2 SVGIG (reference sequence). The trim removed 6 bases at V and 6 bases at J, leaving 11 bases unmatched. This CDR3 comprises 14 residues. As DNA, the CDR3 is TGTGCCTGCGCCCCGGGACAGGGGTTGAGCGAGCAGTACTTC. It encodes CACAPGQGLSEQYF.

The chain combines TRBV5-8 with TRBJ1-5; D may be TRBD1 (6 bases). Trimming took 5 bases from V and 7 from J, leaving 19 bases between them. Germline V gene lookup returns CDR1 SGHTS and CDR2 YDEGEE. The CDR3 sequence is 15 residues long. This CDR3 reads CASRYDPAGVQPQHF. CDR3 bases: TGTGCCAGCAGGTACGACCCGGCAGGGGTCCAGCCCCAGCATTTT.

In the case of this clone: The germline gene is not matched at one end of the junction; a read error may be the cause. V and J are TRBV7-9 and TRBJ1-2, with 9 bases aligning to TRBD1. Germline CDR1 SEHNR, CDR2 FQNEAQ (reference sequence). CDR3 length: 15 amino acids. The CDR3 region is CAGSHYARDRDSYTF. In nucleotides, the CDR3 is TGTGCCGGCAGCCACTACGCCAGGGACAGGGACAGCTACACCTTC.

The V call is TRBV5-1, the J call TRBJ1-1, with 7 bases lining up with TRBD1. The CDR3 has 16 residues. The germline gives CDR1 SGHRS, CDR2 YFSETQ. Unmatched junction bases numbered 5, after V lost 0 bases and J lost 0 bases. This CDR3 reads CASSLAGRGVNTEAFF. The CDR3 DNA sequence: TGCGCCAGCAGCTTGGCCGGCAGGGGGGTGAACACTGAAGCTTTCTTT. Full variable domain (remainder filled in from reference TRBV5-1 and TRBJ1-1): KAGVTQTPRYLIKTRGQQVTLSCSPISGHRSVSWYQQTPGQGLQFLFEYFSETQRNKGNFPGRFSGRQFSNSRSEMNVSTLELGDSALYLCASSLAGRGVNTEAFFGQGTRLTVV.

The J gene is TRBJ2-7, the V gene TRBV7-2; D perhaps matches TRBD2 (7 bases). CDR1 and CDR2 (germline): SGHTA, FQGNSA. This CDR3 contains 16 residues. Between the trimmed V and J ends, which lost 1 base and 1 base, there was a span of 14 bases. CDR3 amino acids: CASSLVGASGSYEQYF. For the CDR3, the DNA is TGTGCCAGCAGCTTAGTGGGGGCTAGCGGATCCTACGAGCAGTACTTC. Drawing the rest from reference TRBV7-2 and TRBJ2-7, the complete variable domain is GAGVSQSPSNKVTEKGKDVELRCDPISGHTALYWYRQSLGQGLEFLIYFQGNSAPDKSGLPSDRFSAERTGGSVSTLTIQRTQQEDSAVYLCASSLVGASGSYEQYFGPGTRLTVT.

The chain employs TRBV5-1 and TRBJ2-7; 9 bases align to TRBD1. This CDR3 contains 15 residues. Germline-derived CDR1 and CDR2 are SGHRS and YFSETQ. J lost 6 bases, V lost 3 bases, and 10 bases had no gene match. This CDR3 is CASSSEQGALGEQYF. The CDR3 region has the DNA TGCGCCAGCAGCTCGGAACAGGGGGCATTGGGCGAGCAGTACTTC.

This clone showed up just once. The chain carries TRBV10-3 and TRBJ1-1; maybe TRBD1 (5 bases). The CDR3 loop spans 12 amino acids. V lost 8 bases to trimming and J lost 8 bases, with 15 bases between them. The V gene's germline CDR1 is ENHRY and CDR2 SYGVKD. CDR3 bases: TGTGCCATCCGTCAAGGGGCTCACGAAGCTTTCTTT. Translated, it gives CAIRQGAHEAFF.

CDR3 protein: CASSPGLGVGETQYF. In DNA, the CDR3 is TGTGCCAGCAGCCCGGGACTGGGGGTGGGGGAGACCCAGTACTTC. The V call is TRBV5-6, the J call TRBJ2-5, with D possibly matching TRBD2 (6 bases). Germline assignment: CDR1 SGHDT and CDR2 YYEEEE. Trimming shortened V by 4 bases and J by 5 bases, and 18 bases separated the two germline ends. The CDR3 runs to 15 residues.

The rearrangement joins TRBV5-5 to TRBJ1-1, with D possibly TRBD1 on 6 matching bases. Germline lookup yields CDR1 SGHKS and CDR2 YYEKEE (reference sequence). V was clipped by 0 bases and J by 10 bases, with 13 bases between them. This CDR3 is built from 13 residues. CDR3 amino acids: CASSLETGNRAFF. CDR3 sequence (DNA): TGTGCCAGCAGCTTGGAGACAGGTAATCGAGCTTTCTTT.

This chain joins TRBV4-2 and TRBJ1-2, with a weak D call TRBD1 (6 bases). Germline CDR1 LGHNA, CDR2 YNFKEQ. CDR3 length: 13 residues. Trimming took off 4 bases at V and 4 bases at J, with 10 bases between the two ends. The CDR3 reads CASSPQGFYGYTF. DNA for the CDR3: TGTGCCAGCAGCCCCCAGGGGTTCTATGGCTACACCTTC.

The J gene is TRBJ1-2, the V gene TRBV9; 7 bases map to TRBD1. The CDR3 spans 16 residues. With 4 bases clipped from V and 6 bases from J, the junction kept 15 bases outside the gene matches. Germline values: CDR1 SGDLS, CDR2 YYNGEE. For the CDR3, the DNA is TGTGCCAGCAGCTACCCTGGGGGACAGACCCCCCATGGCTACACCTTC. As protein: CASSYPGGQTPHGYTF. The full variable domain, its missing parts supplied by reference TRBV9 and TRBJ1-2, is DSGVTQTPKHLITATGQRVTLRCSPRSGDLSVYWYQQSLDQGLQFLIQYYNGEERAKGNILERFSAQQFPDLHSELNLSSLELGDSALYFCASSYPGGQTPHGYTFGSGTRLTVV.

The chain links TRBV15 to TRBJ1-2; maybe TRBD1 (6 bases). With 0 bases removed from V and 4 bases from J, the gap between germline ends came to 18 bases. The CDR3 length is 17 residues. The germline V gene has CDR1 LNHNV and CDR2 YYDKDF (reference sequence). The DNA of the CDR3 is TGTGCCACCAGCAGAGATACCCTCGGCGGGGGCAGCTATGGCTACACCTTC. It encodes CATSRDTLGGGSYGYTF.

This clone was seen a few times. The J gene is TRBJ1-1, the V gene TRBV19; TRBD1 aligns across 10 bases. The CDR3 totals 15 residues. In germline, CDR1 is LNHDA, CDR2 SQIVND (reference sequence). After removal of 1 base from V and 13 bases from J, the junction contained 12 bases not matched to a gene. CDR3 bases: TGTGCCAGTAGTATAGGACAGGGGGCGCTGGGAAGAGGTTTCTTT. This gives the protein CASSIGQGALGRGFF. Full variable domain (missing parts from reference TRBV19 and TRBJ1-1): DGGITQSPKYLFRKEGQNVTLSCEQNLNHDAMYWYRQDPGQGLRLIYYSQIVNDFQKGDIAEGYSVSREKKESFPLTVTSAQKNPTAFYLCASSIGQGALGRGFFGQGTRLTVV.

The rearrangement joins TRBV4-1 to TRBJ1-4; D unclear. V was trimmed by 1 base and J by 0 bases, leaving 9 bases between them. From germline, CDR1 is MGHRA and CDR2 YSYEKL. The CDR3 runs 16 residues. This chain's CDR3 is CASSQVGGTTNEKLFF. For the CDR3, the DNA is TGCGCCAGCAGCCAAGTAGGCGGGACAACTAATGAAAAACTGTTTTTT.

The chain employs TRBV2 and TRBJ1-1; 10 bases line up with TRBD1. The V segment lost 4 bases and the J segment 1 base; nucleotides outside the gene matches: 3. CDR3 length: 15 residues. CDR1 is SNHLY and CDR2 is FYNNEI in the germline V gene. This CDR3 reads CASSVDRGPNTEAFF. In DNA form, the CDR3 reads TGTGCCAGCAGTGTCGACAGGGGGCCGAACACTGAAGCTTTCTTT. Full variable domain (rest looked up from reference TRBV2 and TRBJ1-1): EPEVTQTPSHQVTQMGQEVILRCVPISNHLYFYWYRQILGQKVEFLVSFYNNEISEKSEIFDDQFSVERPDGSNFTLKIRSTKLEDSAMYFCASSVDRGPNTEAFFGQGTRLTVV.